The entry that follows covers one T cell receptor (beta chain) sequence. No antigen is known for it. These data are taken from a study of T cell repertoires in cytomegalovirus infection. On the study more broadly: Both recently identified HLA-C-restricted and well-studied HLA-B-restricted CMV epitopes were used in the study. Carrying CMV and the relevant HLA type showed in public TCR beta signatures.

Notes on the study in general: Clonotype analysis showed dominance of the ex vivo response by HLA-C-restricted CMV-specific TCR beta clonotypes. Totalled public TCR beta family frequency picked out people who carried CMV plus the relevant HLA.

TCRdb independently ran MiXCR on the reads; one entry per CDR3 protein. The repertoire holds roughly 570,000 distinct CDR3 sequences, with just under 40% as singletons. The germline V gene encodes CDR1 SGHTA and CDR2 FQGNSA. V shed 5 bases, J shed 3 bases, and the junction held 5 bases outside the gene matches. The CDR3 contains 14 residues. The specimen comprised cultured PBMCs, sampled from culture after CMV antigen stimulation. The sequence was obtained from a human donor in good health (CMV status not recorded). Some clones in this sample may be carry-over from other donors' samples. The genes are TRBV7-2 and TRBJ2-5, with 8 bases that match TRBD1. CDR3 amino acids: CASSPTTGEETQYF. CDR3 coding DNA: TGTGCCAGCAGCCCGACGACAGGGGAAGAGACCCAGTACTTC.